These T cell receptor beta chains were read from a single sample in a study of T-cell reconstitution after alpha-beta-depleted transplantation in children. TCRdb fed the PCR reads into MiXCR, producing one record per CDR3 protein. The data hold 250,000 to 400,000 distinct CDR3 sequences, with around 25% observed a single time. The specimen was PBMCs, mostly from graft donor cells, collected 180 days after TCRalphabeta/CD19-depleted stem cell transplant. These receptors came from a male patient under 18 who had a stem cell transplant for acute lymphoblastic leukemia, so the T cells may come from the graft donor. Each CDR3 is given with its conserved first and last residue. A D gene is named only where the DNA matches it firmly. Size values are once, few and many counts, or a class for expanded clones, and some rows have none.

V: TRBV7-9
size: few
D: TRBD1
J: TRBJ1-2
CDR3: CASSVGTGNYGYTF
DNA: TGTGCCAGCAGCGTCGGGACAGGGAACTATGGCTACACCTTC

V: TRBV7-7
size: .
D: .
J: TRBJ2-3
CDR3: CASRGASTDTQYF
DNA: TGTGCCAGCCGGGGCGCTAGCACAGATACGCAGTATTTT

V: TRBV9
size: many
D: .
J: TRBJ2-5
CDR3: CASSPKGLGETQYF
DNA: TGTGCCAGCAGCCCAAAGGGCCTCGGGGAGACCCAGTACTTC

V: TRBV7-6
size: .
D: .
J: TRBJ2-1
CDR3: CASSLGQAGNEQFF
DNA: TGTGCCAGCAGCTTAGGACAGGCCGGCAATGAGCAGTTCTTC

V: TRBV7-9
size: .
D: .
J: TRBJ2-5
CDR3: CASSSTGSQETQYF
DNA: TGTGCCAGCAGCTCCACCGGCAGCCAAGAGACCCAGTACTTC

V: TRBV29-1
size: .
D: .
J: TRBJ2-1
CDR3: CSVEDPPHNEQFF
DNA: TGCAGCGTTGAAGACCCCCCACACAATGAGCAGTTCTTC

V: TRBV5-1
size: .
D: .
J: TRBJ2-7
CDR3: CASSLGAVHERQYF
DNA: TGCGCCAGCAGCTTGGGGGCAGTACACGAGCGGCAGTACTTC

V: TRBV7-9
size: .
D: .
J: TRBJ1-5
CDR3: CASSLGATASEYF
DNA: TGTGCCAGCAGCTTAGGGGCAACGGCAAGCGAGTATTTT

V: TRBV3-1
size: .
D: TRBD2
J: TRBJ2-1
CDR3: CASSPRLAGGPGYNEQFF
DNA: TGTGCCAGCAGCCCGCGACTAGCGGGAGGGCCAGGGTACAATGAGCAGTTCTTC

V: TRBV12-3/TRBV12-4
size: .
D: .
J: TRBJ1-6
CDR3: CASSLATGFNSPLHF
DNA: TGTGCCAGCAGTTTAGCGACAGGCTTTAATTCACCCCTCCACTTT

V: TRBV25-1
size: few
D: .
J: TRBJ2-7
CDR3: CASSPTPLGGAYEQYF
DNA: TGTGCCAGCAGTCCCACCCCACTAGGAGGAGCCTACGAGCAGTACTTC

V: TRBV5-1
size: .
D: .
J: TRBJ2-3
CDR3: CASSLLERDTQYF
DNA: TGCGCCAGCAGCTTGCTAGAAAGGGATACGCAGTATTTT

V: TRBV7-9
size: .
D: .
J: TRBJ1-3
CDR3: CASSLGGQGSGNTIYF
DNA: TGTGCCAGCAGCTTAGGAGGTCAGGGGTCTGGAAACACCATATATTTT

V: TRBV20-1
size: .
D: .
J: TRBJ1-5
CDR3: CSASGRGSGTNQPQHF
DNA: TGCAGTGCTAGTGGCCGGGGCTCAGGCACCAATCAGCCCCAGCATTTT

V: TRBV11-2
size: .
D: .
J: TRBJ2-7
CDR3: CASSFLPTGPSYEQYF
DNA: TGTGCCAGCAGCTTTTTGCCGACAGGACCGTCCTACGAGCAGTACTTC

V: TRBV6-5
size: few
D: .
J: TRBJ2-1
CDR3: CASSYTFLPNEQFF
DNA: TGTGCCAGCAGTTACACCTTCTTGCCGAATGAGCAGTTCTTC

V: TRBV5-1
size: few
D: TRBD2
J: TRBJ2-7
CDR3: CASSLGSGSPREQYF
DNA: TGCGCCAGCAGCTTGGGCAGCGGGAGCCCGCGGGAGCAGTACTTC

V: TRBV7-3
size: .
D: TRBD2
J: TRBJ2-7
CDR3: CASSLTSGGEQYF
DNA: TGTGCCAGCAGCTTAACGTCCGGGGGGGAGCAGTACTTC

V: TRBV7-3
size: many
D: .
J: TRBJ2-1
CDR3: CASSLTGSTNEQFF
DNA: TGTGCCAGCAGCTTAACGGGTAGTACGAATGAGCAGTTCTTC

V: TRBV5-1
size: few
D: .
J: TRBJ1-2
CDR3: CASSFWAFGGYTF
DNA: TGCGCCAGCAGCTTCTGGGCCTTCGGGGGCTACACCTTC

V: TRBV7-3
size: .
D: .
J: TRBJ2-7
CDR3: CASSFSPARTYEQYF
DNA: TGTGCCAGCAGCTTCTCCCCAGCCCGCACCTACGAGCAGTACTTC

V: TRBV28
size: few
D: .
J: TRBJ1-5
CDR3: CASSYVAVVSNQPQHF
DNA: TGTGCCAGCAGTTATGTGGCAGTAGTTAGCAATCAGCCCCAGCATTTT

V: TRBV6-5
size: .
D: .
J: TRBJ1-3
CDR3: CASSYQALRHSSGNTIYF
DNA: TGTGCCAGCAGTTACCAGGCGCTTAGACACTCCTCTGGAAACACCATATATTTT

V: TRBV7-2
size: .
D: TRBD2
J: TRBJ2-3
CDR3: CASSPTSGTRTDTQYF
DNA: TGTGCCAGCAGCCCGACTAGCGGGACCCGCACAGATACGCAGTATTTT

V: TRBV12-3/TRBV12-4
size: few
D: TRBD1
J: TRBJ2-6
CDR3: CASRWDRVPSSGANVLTF
DNA: TGTGCCAGCAGGTGGGACAGGGTTCCGTCCTCTGGGGCCAACGTCCTGACTTTC

V: TRBV19
size: .
D: .
J: TRBJ2-2
CDR3: CASRKITGELFF
DNA: TGTGCCAGTAGAAAGATTACCGGGGAGCTGTTTTTT

V: TRBV5-6
size: .
D: .
J: TRBJ2-1
CDR3: CASSLLWDEQFF
DNA: TGTGCCAGCAGCTTGTTATGGGATGAGCAGTTCTTC

V: TRBV7-9
size: few
D: TRBD1
J: TRBJ1-4
CDR3: CATRRGDRNEKLFF
DNA: TGTGCCACCCGAAGGGGGGACAGGAATGAAAAACTGTTTTTT

V: TRBV12-3/TRBV12-4
size: .
D: TRBD2
J: TRBJ2-3
CDR3: CASSFALAGTPDTQYF
DNA: TGTGCCAGCAGTTTCGCCCTAGCGGGAACACCAGATACGCAGTATTTT

V: TRBV29-1
size: few
D: TRBD1
J: TRBJ2-7
CDR3: CSVEGGGQGVYEQYF
DNA: TGCAGCGTTGAGGGCGGCGGACAGGGAGTCTACGAGCAGTACTTC

V: TRBV28
size: .
D: .
J: TRBJ1-5
CDR3: CASSAGVGWQPQHF
DNA: TGTGCCAGCAGTGCCGGGGTAGGGTGGCAGCCCCAGCATTTT

V: TRBV18
size: few
D: .
J: TRBJ2-7
CDR3: CASSPVGEDSYEQYF
DNA: TGTGCCAGCTCACCAGTGGGGGAGGATAGCTACGAGCAGTACTTC

V: TRBV6-5
size: .
D: TRBD1
J: TRBJ1-2
CDR3: CASSYSRGQGSYYGYTF
DNA: TGTGCCAGCAGTTACTCGAGGGGACAGGGGTCTTACTATGGCTACACCTTC

V: TRBV20-1
size: few
D: TRBD1
J: TRBJ2-7
CDR3: CSASPSPGTGSEQYF
DNA: TGCAGTGCTAGCCCCTCACCCGGGACAGGGTCCGAGCAGTACTTC

V: TRBV29-1
size: few
D: TRBD2
J: TRBJ2-1
CDR3: CSGLAGSINEQFF
DNA: TGCAGCGGGTTAGCGGGGTCCATTAATGAGCAGTTCTTC

V: TRBV11-2
size: .
D: TRBD1
J: TRBJ2-4
CDR3: CASSNPGQASKNIQYF
DNA: TGTGCCAGCAGCAATCCGGGACAGGCTTCCAAAAACATTCAGTACTTC

V: TRBV12-3/TRBV12-4
size: .
D: .
J: TRBJ1-2
CDR3: CASSSGPNIGGYTF
DNA: TGTGCCAGCAGTTCTGGGCCCAATATCGGGGGCTACACCTTC

V: TRBV4-3
size: .
D: .
J: TRBJ2-5
CDR3: CASSQDLARVTQYF
DNA: TGCGCCAGCAGCCAAGATCTGGCGAGGGTGACCCAGTACTTC

V: TRBV3-1
size: few
D: TRBD2
J: TRBJ2-7
CDR3: CASSQELAGAYEQYF
DNA: TGTGCCAGCAGCCAAGAACTAGCGGGAGCCTACGAGCAGTACTTC

V: TRBV4-2
size: few
D: TRBD2
J: TRBJ2-3
CDR3: CASSRGDASGRTDTQYF
DNA: TGTGCCAGCAGCCGGGGGGATGCTAGCGGGAGGACGGATACGCAGTATTTT

V: TRBV7-9
size: .
D: .
J: TRBJ2-7
CDR3: CASSLAFRSYEQYF
DNA: TGTGCCAGCAGCTTAGCTTTTAGAAGCTACGAGCAGTACTTC

V: TRBV7-9
size: few
D: .
J: TRBJ1-2
CDR3: CASSPGDNPYGYTF
DNA: TGTGCCAGCAGCCCCGGCGACAATCCGTATGGCTACACCTTC

V: TRBV9
size: few
D: .
J: TRBJ1-2
CDR3: CASSVDSGLYGYTF
DNA: TGTGCCAGCAGCGTAGACAGCGGCCTCTATGGCTACACCTTC

V: TRBV4-1
size: .
D: TRBD1
J: TRBJ1-1
CDR3: CASSRQGIMNTEAFF
DNA: TGCGCCAGCAGTAGACAGGGGATCATGAACACTGAAGCTTTCTTT

V: TRBV25-1
size: once
D: .
J: TRBJ1-2
CDR3: CASSEYLGPYAYTF
DNA: TGTGCCAGCAGTGAATATTTGGGACCCTATGCCTACACCTTC

V: TRBV15
size: once
D: .
J: TRBJ2-7
CDR3: CATSRAREAYEQYF
DNA: TGTGCCACCAGCAGAGCCAGGGAGGCCTACGAGCAGTACTTC

V: TRBV29-1
size: .
D: .
J: TRBJ1-2
CDR3: CSVERGSYGYTF
DNA: TGCAGCGTTGAGAGGGGGAGCTATGGCTACACCTTC

V: TRBV3-1
size: few
D: .
J: TRBJ2-3
CDR3: CASSRRFYDTDTQYF
DNA: TGTGCCAGCAGCCGACGGTTCTATGACACAGATACGCAGTATTTT

V: TRBV12-3/TRBV12-4
size: few
D: .
J: TRBJ2-5
CDR3: CASRDMETQYF
DNA: TGTGCCAGCAGAGATATGGAGACCCAGTACTTC

V: TRBV3-1
size: .
D: TRBD2
J: TRBJ2-1
CDR3: CPSAVGGRGSYNEQFF
DNA: TGTCCCAGCGCGGTTGGCGGGAGAGGCTCCTACAATGAGCAGTTCTTC

V: TRBV5-6
size: many
D: .
J: TRBJ1-1
CDR3: CASSLVGRNTEAFF
DNA: TGTGCCAGCAGCTTGGTTGGGAGGAACACTGAAGCTTTCTTT

V: TRBV12-3/TRBV12-4
size: few
D: .
J: TRBJ1-1
CDR3: CASSPMLGGMNTEAFF
DNA: TGTGCCAGCAGTCCCATGTTAGGGGGTATGAACACTGAAGCTTTCTTT

V: TRBV29-1
size: .
D: .
J: TRBJ2-5
CDR3: CSVKTSLETQYF
DNA: TGCAGCGTCAAGACTAGTCTAGAGACCCAGTACTTC

V: TRBV6-1
size: few
D: .
J: TRBJ1-2
CDR3: CAMGDPVFAGYGYTF
DNA: TGTGCCATGGGAGACCCCGTCTTCGCTGGCTATGGCTACACCTTC